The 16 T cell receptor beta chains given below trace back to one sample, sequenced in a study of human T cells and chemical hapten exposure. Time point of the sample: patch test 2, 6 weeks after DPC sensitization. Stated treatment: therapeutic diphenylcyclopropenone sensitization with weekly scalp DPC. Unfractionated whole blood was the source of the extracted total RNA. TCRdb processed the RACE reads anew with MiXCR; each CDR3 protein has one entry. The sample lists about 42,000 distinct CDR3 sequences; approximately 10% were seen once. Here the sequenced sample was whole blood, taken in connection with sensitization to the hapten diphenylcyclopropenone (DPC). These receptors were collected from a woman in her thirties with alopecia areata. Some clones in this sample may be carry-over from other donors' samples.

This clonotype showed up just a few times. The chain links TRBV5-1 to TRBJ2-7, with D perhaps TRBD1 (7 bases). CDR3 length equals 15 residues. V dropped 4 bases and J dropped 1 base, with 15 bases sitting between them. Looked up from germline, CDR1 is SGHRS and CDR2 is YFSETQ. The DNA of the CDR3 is TGCGCCAGCAGCGGTCAGGGGGGCCCATCCTACGAGCAGTACTTC. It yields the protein CASSGQGGPSYEQYF.

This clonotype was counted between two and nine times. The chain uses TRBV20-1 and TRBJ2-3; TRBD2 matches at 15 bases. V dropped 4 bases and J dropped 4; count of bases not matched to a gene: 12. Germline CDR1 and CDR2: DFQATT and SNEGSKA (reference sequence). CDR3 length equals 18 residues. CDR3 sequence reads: CSAKGLAGGPDAADTQYF. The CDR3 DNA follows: TGCAGTGCTAAAGGACTAGCGGGGGGGCCCGACGCAGCAGATACGCAGTATTTT.

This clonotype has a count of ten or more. The CDR3 sequence is CSSHSGASGANVLTF. In nucleotides, the CDR3 is TGCAGTTCCCACTCAGGGGCCTCTGGGGCCAACGTCCTGACTTTC. The chain is built from TRBV20-1 and TRBJ2-6; D might be TRBD1 (6 bases). CDR3 size: 15 residues. Trimming left V 8 bases short and J 0 bases short, with 14 bases between. Germline CDR1 and CDR2: DFQATT and SNEGSKA (reference sequence).

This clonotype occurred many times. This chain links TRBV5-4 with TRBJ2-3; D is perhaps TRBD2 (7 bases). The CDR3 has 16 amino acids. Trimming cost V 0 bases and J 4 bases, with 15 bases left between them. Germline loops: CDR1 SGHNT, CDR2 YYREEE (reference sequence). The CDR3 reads CASSLGGAGAADTQYF. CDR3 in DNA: TGTGCCAGCAGCTTGGGAGGGGCGGGGGCAGCAGATACGCAGTATTTT.

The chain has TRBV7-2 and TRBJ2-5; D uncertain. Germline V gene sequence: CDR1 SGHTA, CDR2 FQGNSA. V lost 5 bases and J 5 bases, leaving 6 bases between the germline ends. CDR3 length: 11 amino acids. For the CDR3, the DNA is TGTGCCAGCAGCCCCCGCGAGACCCAGTACTTC. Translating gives CASSPRETQYF.

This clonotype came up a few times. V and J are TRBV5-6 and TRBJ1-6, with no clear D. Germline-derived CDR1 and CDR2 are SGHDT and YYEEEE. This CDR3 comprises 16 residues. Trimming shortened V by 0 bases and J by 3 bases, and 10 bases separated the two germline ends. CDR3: CASSLGEARYNSPLHF. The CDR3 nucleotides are TGTGCCAGCAGCTTGGGCGAGGCACGCTATAATTCACCCCTCCACTTT.

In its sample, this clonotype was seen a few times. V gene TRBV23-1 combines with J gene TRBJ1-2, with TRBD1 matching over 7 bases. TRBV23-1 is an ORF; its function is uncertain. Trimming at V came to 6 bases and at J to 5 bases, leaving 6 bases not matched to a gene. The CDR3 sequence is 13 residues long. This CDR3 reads CASSPDRDYGYTF. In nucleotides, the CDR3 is TGCGCCAGCAGCCCCGACAGGGATTATGGCTACACCTTC.

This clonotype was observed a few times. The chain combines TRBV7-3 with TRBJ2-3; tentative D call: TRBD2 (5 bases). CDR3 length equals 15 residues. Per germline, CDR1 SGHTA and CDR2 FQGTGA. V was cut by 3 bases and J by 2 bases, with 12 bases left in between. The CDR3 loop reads CASSFRAGDTDTQYF. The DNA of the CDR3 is TGTGCCAGCAGCTTCCGGGCGGGCGACACAGATACGCAGTATTTT.

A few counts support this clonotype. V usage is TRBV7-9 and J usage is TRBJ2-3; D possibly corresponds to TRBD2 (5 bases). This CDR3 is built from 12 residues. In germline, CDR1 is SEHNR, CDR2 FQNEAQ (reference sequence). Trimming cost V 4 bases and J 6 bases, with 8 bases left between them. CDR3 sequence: CASSSLADTQYF. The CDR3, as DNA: TGTGCCAGCAGCTCCTTAGCGGATACGCAGTATTTT.

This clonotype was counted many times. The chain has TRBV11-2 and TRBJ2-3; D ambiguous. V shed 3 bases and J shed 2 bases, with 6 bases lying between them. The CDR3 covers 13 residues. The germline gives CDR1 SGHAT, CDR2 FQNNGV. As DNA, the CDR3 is TGTGCCAGCAGCTTTGGAGCCACAGATACGCAGTATTTT. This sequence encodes CASSFGATDTQYF.

CDR3 sequence reads: CASSRNGGGDYGYTF. Written as DNA, the CDR3 is TGTGCCAGCAGCCGCAACGGGGGAGGAGACTATGGCTACACCTTC. The chain is built from TRBV7-3 and TRBJ1-2; tentatively, D is TRBD1 (5 bases). The CDR3 consists of 15 residues. From germline, CDR1 is SGHTA and CDR2 FQGTGA. V lost 5 bases, J lost 3 bases, and 16 bases lay in between.

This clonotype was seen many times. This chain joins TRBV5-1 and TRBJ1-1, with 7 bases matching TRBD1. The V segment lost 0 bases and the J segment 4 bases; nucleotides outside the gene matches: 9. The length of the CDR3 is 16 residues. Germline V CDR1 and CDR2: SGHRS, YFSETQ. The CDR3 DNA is TGCGCCAGCAGCTTGGGTACAGGGGTCTTTGGCACTGAAGCTTTCTTT. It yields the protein CASSLGTGVFGTEAFF.

The CDR3 sequence: CASSPDSNPSTDTQYF. The DNA for the CDR3 is TGTGCCAGCAGCCCTGACAGCAATCCTAGCACAGATACGCAGTATTTT. The chain carries TRBV7-2 and TRBJ2-3; D is perhaps TRBD1 (5 bases). Germline V gene lookup returns CDR1 SGHTA and CDR2 FQGNSA. The CDR3 covers 16 residues. V lost 5 bases, J lost 0 bases, and 15 bases lay in between.

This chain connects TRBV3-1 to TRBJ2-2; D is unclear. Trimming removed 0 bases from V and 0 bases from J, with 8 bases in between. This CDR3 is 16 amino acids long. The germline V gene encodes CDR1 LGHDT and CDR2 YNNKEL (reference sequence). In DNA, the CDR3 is TGTGCCAGCAGCCAAGAAAGGAATTCGAACACCGGGGAGCTGTTTTTT. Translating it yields CASSQERNSNTGELFF.

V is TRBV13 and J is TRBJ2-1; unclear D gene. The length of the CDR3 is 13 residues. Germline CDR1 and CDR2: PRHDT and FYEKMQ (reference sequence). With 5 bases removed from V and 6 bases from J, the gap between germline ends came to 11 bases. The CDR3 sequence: CASSKDPPNEQFF. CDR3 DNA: TGTGCCAGCAGCAAGGACCCCCCCAATGAGCAGTTCTTC.

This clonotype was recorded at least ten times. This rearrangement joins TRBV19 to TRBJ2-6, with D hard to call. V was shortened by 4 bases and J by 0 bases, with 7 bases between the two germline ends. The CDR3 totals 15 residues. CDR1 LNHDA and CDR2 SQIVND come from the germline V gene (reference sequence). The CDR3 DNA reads TGTGCCAGTAGTACCTCAGCCTCTGGGGCCAACGTCCTGACTTTC. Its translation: CASSTSASGANVLTF.